The sequence of this T cell receptor (beta chain) was determined in a study of PD-1 and CTLA-4 blockade in melanoma. The germline V gene encodes CDR1 MNHEY and CDR2 SVGAGI. This CDR3 region has 13 residues. V lost 10 bases to trimming and J lost 1 base, with 11 bases between them. Assay used: immunoSEQ multiplex PCR; TCRdb lists only in-frame clones, some missing. The repertoire includes roughly 21,000 clones, approximately 88% of them detected once, and approximately 7.8% sits in the top ten. The material sequenced was CD8+ T cells from peripheral blood, taken before anti-PD-1 treatment. The TCR sequence derives from a human donor with melanoma. This rearrangement joins TRBV6-5 to TRBJ2-1; no clear D. The CDR3 sequence is CATIGPSYNEQFF. CDR3 in DNA: TGTGCCACCATCGGACCATCCTACAATGAGCAGTTCTTC.